This T cell receptor beta chain was identified during a study of regulatory dendritic cells for organ transplantation. This CDR3 comprises 15 residues. Per germline, CDR1 MNHEY and CDR2 SVGAGI. V lost 5 bases and J 0 bases, leaving 13 bases between the germline ends. Naive CD45RA+ and memory CD45RO+ CD4+ or CD8+ T cells were FACS-sorted. The data were produced by immunoSEQ multiplex PCR, yet TCRdb's version contains in-frame clones alone and is incomplete. The data show 30,000 to 40,000 clones, around 90% seen once. Findings and caveats of the study: Mature dendritic cells appeared to drive more memory CD8+ clonal expansion than regulatory ones.

Concerning this clone itself: Its antigen is unidentified.

This chain connects TRBV6-5 to TRBJ1-2, with TRBD1 as a possible D gene (6 bases). Source material: naive CD8+ T cells from blood. As for subset: CD45RA+ naive T cells. The sequence derives from a human donor in good health. CDR3 nucleotide sequence: TGTGCCAGCAGTACCACCCCAGGGGCTAACTATGGCTACACCTTC. As protein: CASSTTPGANYGYTF.